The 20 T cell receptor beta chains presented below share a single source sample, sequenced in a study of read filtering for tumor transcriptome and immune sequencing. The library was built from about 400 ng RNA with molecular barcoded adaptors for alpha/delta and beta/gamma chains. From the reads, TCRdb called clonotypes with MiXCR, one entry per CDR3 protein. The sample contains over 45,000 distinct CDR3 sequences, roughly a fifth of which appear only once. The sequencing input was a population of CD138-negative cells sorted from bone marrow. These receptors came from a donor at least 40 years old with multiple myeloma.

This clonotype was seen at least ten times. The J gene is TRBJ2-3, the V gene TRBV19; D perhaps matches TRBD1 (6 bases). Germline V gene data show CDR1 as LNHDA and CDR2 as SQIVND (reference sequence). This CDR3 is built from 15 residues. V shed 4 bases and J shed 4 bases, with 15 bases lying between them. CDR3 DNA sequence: TGTGCCAGTAGTAACACAGGGTCAGGCCCAGATACGCAGTATTTT. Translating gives CASSNTGSGPDTQYF.

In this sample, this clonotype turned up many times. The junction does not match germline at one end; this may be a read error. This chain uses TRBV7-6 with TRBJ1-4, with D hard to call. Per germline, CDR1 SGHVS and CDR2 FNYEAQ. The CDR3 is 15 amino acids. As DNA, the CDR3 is TGTGCCAGTAGCTTAAATACAGCAATAAATGAAAAACTGTTTTTT. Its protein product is CASSLNTAINEKLFF.

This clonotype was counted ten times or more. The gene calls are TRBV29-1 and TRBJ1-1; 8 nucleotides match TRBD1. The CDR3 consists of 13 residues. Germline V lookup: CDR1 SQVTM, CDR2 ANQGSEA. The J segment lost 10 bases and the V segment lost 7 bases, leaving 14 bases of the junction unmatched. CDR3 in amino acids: CSAGAGQGSRAFF. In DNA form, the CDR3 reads TGCAGCGCAGGTGCCGGACAGGGCTCAAGAGCTTTCTTT.

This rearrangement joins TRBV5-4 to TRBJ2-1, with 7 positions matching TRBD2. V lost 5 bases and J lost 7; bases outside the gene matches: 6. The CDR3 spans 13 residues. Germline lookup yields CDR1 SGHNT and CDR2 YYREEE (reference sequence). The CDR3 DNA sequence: TGTGCCAGCAGACCCGGGAGGCAGAATGAGCAGTTCTTC. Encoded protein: CASRPGRQNEQFF.

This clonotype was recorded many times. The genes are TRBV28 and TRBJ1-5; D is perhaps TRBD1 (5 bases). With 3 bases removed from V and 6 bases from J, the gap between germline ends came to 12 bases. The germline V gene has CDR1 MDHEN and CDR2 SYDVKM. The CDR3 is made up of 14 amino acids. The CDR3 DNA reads TGTGCCAGCAGTTTCGCTGCAGGGCGTCAGCCCCAGCATTTT. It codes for CASSFAAGRQPQHF.

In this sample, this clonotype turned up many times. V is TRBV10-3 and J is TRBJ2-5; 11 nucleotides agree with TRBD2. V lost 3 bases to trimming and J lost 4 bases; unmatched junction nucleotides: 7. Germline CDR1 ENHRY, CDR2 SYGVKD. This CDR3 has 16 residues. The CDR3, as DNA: TGTGCCATCAGTGATACTAGCGGGAGCTCTGTAGAGACCCAGTACTTC. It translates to CAISDTSGSSVETQYF.

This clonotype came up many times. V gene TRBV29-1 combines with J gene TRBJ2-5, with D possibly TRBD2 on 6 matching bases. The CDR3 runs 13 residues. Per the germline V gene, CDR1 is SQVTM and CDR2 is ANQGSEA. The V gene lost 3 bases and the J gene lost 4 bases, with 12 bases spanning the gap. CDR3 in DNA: TGCAGCGTTGAGTTCGGGAGCCGAGAGACCCAGTACTTC. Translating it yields CSVEFGSRETQYF.

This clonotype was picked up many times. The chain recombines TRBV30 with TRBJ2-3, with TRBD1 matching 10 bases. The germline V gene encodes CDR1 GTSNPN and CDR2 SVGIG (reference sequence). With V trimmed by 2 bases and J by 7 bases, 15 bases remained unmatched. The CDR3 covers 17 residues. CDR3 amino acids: CAWSIRRGTGVGNTQYF. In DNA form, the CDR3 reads TGTGCCTGGAGTATACGTCGGGGGACAGGGGTAGGGAATACGCAGTATTTT.

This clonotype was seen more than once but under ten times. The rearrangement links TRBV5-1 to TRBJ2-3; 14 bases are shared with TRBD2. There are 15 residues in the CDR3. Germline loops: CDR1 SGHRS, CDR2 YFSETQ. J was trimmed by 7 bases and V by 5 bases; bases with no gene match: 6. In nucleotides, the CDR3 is TGCGCCAGCAGTCCGGGGACTAGCGGGAGAAATACGCAGTATTTT. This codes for CASSPGTSGRNTQYF.

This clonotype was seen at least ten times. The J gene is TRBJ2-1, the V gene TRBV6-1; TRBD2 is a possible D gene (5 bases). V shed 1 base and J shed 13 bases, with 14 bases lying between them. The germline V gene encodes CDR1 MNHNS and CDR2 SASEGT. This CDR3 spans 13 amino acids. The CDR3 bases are TGTGCCAGCAGTGAAGTCCGGGGTCTCGTACAGTTCTTC. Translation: CASSEVRGLVQFF.

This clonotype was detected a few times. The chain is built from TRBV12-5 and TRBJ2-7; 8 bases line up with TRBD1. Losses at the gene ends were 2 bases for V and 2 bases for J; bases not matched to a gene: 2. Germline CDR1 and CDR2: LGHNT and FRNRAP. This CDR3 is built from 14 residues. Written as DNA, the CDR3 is TGTGCTAGTGGTTTGAGGACAGGGCCCTACGAGCAGTACTTC. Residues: CASGLRTGPYEQYF. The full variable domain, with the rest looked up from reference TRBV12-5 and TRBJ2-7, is DARVTQTPRHKVTEMGQEVTMRCQPILGHNTVFWYRQTMMQGLELLAYFRNRAPLDDSGMPKDRFSAEMPDATLATLKIQPSEPRDSAVYFCASGLRTGPYEQYFGPGTRLTVT.

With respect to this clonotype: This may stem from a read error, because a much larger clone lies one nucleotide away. The CDR3, as DNA: TGTGCCAGCAGTTTAGAAGGTGAAGTGGGAGGCACAGATACGCAGTATTTT. Amino acids: CASSLEGEVGGTDTQYF. The rearrangement joins TRBV28 to TRBJ2-3, with a tentative D call TRBD2 (5 bases). The CDR3 is 17 amino acids. Germline values: CDR1 MDHEN, CDR2 SYDVKM. V was pared by 2 bases and J by 1 base, with 16 bases between.

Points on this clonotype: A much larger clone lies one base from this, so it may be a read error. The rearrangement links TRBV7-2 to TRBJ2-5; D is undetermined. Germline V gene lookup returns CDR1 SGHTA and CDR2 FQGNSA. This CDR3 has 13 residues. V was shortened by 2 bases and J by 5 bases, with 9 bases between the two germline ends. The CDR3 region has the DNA TGTGCCAGCAGCTTACGGGTGCGGGAGACCCAGTACTTC. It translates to CASSLRVRETQYF.

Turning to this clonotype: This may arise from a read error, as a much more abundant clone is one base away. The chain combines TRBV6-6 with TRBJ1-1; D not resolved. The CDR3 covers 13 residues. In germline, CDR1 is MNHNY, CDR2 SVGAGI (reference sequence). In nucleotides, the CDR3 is TGTGCCTGCAGTTACTCAGAGTACACTGAAGCTTTCTTT. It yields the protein CACSYSEYTEAFF.

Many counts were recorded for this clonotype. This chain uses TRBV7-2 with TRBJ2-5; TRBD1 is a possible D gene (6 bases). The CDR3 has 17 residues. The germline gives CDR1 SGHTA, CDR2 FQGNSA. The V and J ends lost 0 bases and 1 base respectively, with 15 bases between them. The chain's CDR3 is CASSLAPTGILQETQYF. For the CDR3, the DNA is TGTGCCAGCAGCTTAGCGCCGACAGGAATACTCCAAGAGACCCAGTACTTC. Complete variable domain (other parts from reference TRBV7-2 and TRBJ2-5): GAGVSQSPSNKVTEKGKDVELRCDPISGHTALYWYRQSLGQGLEFLIYFQGNSAPDKSGLPSDRFSAERTGGSVSTLTIQRTQQEDSAVYLCASSLAPTGILQETQYFGPGTRLLVL.

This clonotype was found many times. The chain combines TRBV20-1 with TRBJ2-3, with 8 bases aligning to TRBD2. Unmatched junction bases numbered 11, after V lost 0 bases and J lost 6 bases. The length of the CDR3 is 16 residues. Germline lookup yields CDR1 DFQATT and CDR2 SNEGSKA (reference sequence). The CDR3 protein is CSARDQKLAEGDTQYF. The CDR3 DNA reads TGCAGTGCTAGAGATCAAAAACTAGCGGAAGGGGATACGCAGTATTTT.

The CDR3 loop is CASTGGYNEQFF. The CDR3 bases are TGTGCCAGCACAGGTGGATACAATGAGCAGTTCTTC. This rearrangement joins TRBV28 to TRBJ2-1; D is unclear. The V and J ends lost 7 bases and 4 bases respectively, with 8 bases between them. Per germline, CDR1 MDHEN and CDR2 SYDVKM. The CDR3 consists of 12 residues.

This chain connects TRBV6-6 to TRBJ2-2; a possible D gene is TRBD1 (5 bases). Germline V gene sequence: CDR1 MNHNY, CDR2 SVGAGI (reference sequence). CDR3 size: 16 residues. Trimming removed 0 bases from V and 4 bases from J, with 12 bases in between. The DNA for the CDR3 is TGTGCCAGCAGTTACTCGCAGGGATCGGGCACCGGGGAGCTGTTTTTT. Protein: CASSYSQGSGTGELFF.

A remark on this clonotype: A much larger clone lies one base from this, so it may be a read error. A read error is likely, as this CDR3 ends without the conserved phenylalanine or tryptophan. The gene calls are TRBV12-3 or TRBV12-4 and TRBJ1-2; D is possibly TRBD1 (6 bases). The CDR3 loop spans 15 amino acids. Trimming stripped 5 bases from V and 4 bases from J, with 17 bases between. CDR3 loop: CASSLLGGIGYGYTS. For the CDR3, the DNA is TGTGCCAGCAGTCTCCTAGGGGGAATTGGCTATGGCTACACCTCC.

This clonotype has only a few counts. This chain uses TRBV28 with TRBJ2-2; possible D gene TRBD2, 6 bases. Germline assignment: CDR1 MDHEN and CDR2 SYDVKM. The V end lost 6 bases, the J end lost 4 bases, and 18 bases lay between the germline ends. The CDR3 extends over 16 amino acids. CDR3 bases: TGTGCCAGCAGCTCCCCAACCCCCGGGAGCACCGGGGAGCTGTTTTTT. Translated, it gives CASSSPTPGSTGELFF. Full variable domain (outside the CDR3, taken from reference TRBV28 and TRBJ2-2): DVKVTQSSRYLVKRTGEKVFLECVQDMDHENMFWYRQDPGLGLRLIYFSYDVKMKEKGDIPEGYSVSREKKERFSLILESASTNQTSMYLCASSSPTPGSTGELFFGEGSRLTVL.